These T cell receptor beta chains were read from a single sample in a study of cytomegalovirus exposure and HLA in healthy donors. The protocol was immunoSEQ multiplex PCR, while the TCRdb copy is restricted to in-frame clones and leaves out a portion. The repertoire holds about 160,000 clones, with roughly 75% as singletons. The sample comprised PBMCs. All receptors derive from a female donor in good health and CMV-seronegative. Each CDR3 is given with its conserved first and last residue. A D gene is named only where the DNA matches it firmly. Clone size appears in some rows only: once, few, many, or a class for an expanded clone.

j_gene	abundance	v_gene	d_gene	CDR3aa	CDR3nt
TRBJ1-3	NA	TRBV28	NA	CASSFSSEGNTIYF	TGTGCCAGCAGTTTTAGCTCCGAGGGAAACACCATATATTTT
TRBJ2-2	NA	TRBV6-1	NA	CASSTPGELFF	TGTGCCAGCTCGACTCCCGGGGAGCTGTTTTTT
TRBJ1-2	NA	TRBV27	TRBD1	CASSSSDRNYGYTF	TGTGCCAGCAGTTCGTCGGACAGGAACTATGGCTACACCTTC
TRBJ2-3	NA	TRBV7-9	NA	CASLLLGATSPSSTDTQYF	TGTGCCAGCCTACTCTTGGGGGCTACCAGTCCCTCCAGCACAGATACGCAGTATTTT
TRBJ1-3	NA	TRBV10-3	NA	CAISGTVSGNTIYF	TGTGCCATCAGTGGGACAGTATCTGGAAACACCATATATTTT
TRBJ1-2	NA	TRBV4-3	NA	CASSQARGQLRYGYTF	TGCGCCAGCAGCCAAGCCCGTGGGCAGCTACGCTATGGCTACACCTTC
TRBJ1-1	few	TRBV4-3	NA	CASSQEPQGANTEAFF	TGCGCCAGCAGCCAAGAACCCCAGGGCGCGAACACTGAAGCTTTCTTT
TRBJ2-7	NA	TRBV4-3	NA	CASSQSRTVYEQYF	TGCGCCAGCAGCCAATCCCGGACAGTTTACGAGCAGTACTTC
TRBJ2-7	NA	TRBV6-1	NA	CASSELMGSSYEQYF	TGTGCCAGCAGTGAACTTATGGGGAGCTCCTACGAGCAGTACTTC
TRBJ2-6	few	TRBV4-3	NA	CASSAGHSGANVLTF	TGCGCCAGCAGCGCTGGACACTCTGGGGCCAACGTCCTGACTTTC
TRBJ2-7	NA	TRBV19	TRBD1	CASSPGQGGNEQYF	TGTGCCAGTAGCCCGGGACAGGGTGGCAACGAGCAGTACTTC
TRBJ1-2	NA	TRBV6-6	NA	CASSSTGQRDGYTF	TGTGCCAGCAGTTCAACAGGGCAGAGGGACGGCTACACCTTC
TRBJ2-1	NA	TRBV7-9	NA	CASSPGMAYNEQFF	TGTGCCAGCAGCCCGGGGATGGCCTACAATGAGCAGTTCTTC
TRBJ2-7	NA	TRBV6-6	NA	CASTNTYEQYF	TGTGCCAGCACCAACACCTACGAGCAGTACTTC
TRBJ2-5	NA	TRBV28	TRBD2	CASSQRLAGGRETQYF	TGTGCCAGCAGTCAAAGACTAGCGGGAGGTCGAGAGACCCAGTACTTC
TRBJ2-7	NA	TRBV7-9	TRBD2	CASSFSGTLYEQYF	TGTGCCAGCAGCTTTAGCGGGACGCTCTACGAGCAGTACTTC
TRBJ2-7	once	TRBV6-5	TRBD1	CASSNGQVNSEQYF	TGTGCCAGCAGTAATGGACAGGTGAATAGCGAGCAGTACTTC
TRBJ2-2	few	TRBV7-2	NA	CASTRQGPTGELFF	TGTGCCAGCACCAGGCAGGGGCCCACCGGGGAGCTGTTTTTT
TRBJ2-3	few	TRBV7-2	NA	CASSLTGPDTQYF	TGTGCCAGCAGCTTAACAGGGCCAGATACGCAGTATTTT
TRBJ1-2	NA	TRBV7-9	TRBD1	CASIEGAGGNYGYTF	TGTGCCAGCATCGAGGGGGCAGGGGGGAACTATGGCTACACCTTC
TRBJ2-7	NA	TRBV6-6	TRBD1	CATQTGTGNLYEQYF	TGTGCCACCCAGACCGGGACAGGGAACTTATACGAGCAGTACTTC
TRBJ2-1	NA	TRBV5-4	NA	CASSLGGGAYNEQFF	TGTGCCAGCAGCTTGGGAGGGGGTGCGTACAATGAGCAGTTCTTC
TRBJ2-7	NA	TRBV7-2	NA	CASSSDRWSSYEQYF	TGTGCCAGCAGCTCCGACAGGTGGAGCTCCTACGAGCAGTACTTC
TRBJ2-1	few	TRBV9	NA	CASSVGGVVQFF	TGTGCCAGCAGCGTAGGGGGAGTGGTGCAGTTCTTC
TRBJ2-2	NA	TRBV7-8	NA	CASSFVETGTGELFF	TGTGCCAGCAGCTTCGTAGAAACAGGAACCGGGGAGCTGTTTTTT
TRBJ1-1	NA	TRBV7-8	TRBD1	CASSEPGQPNTEAFF	TGTGCCAGCAGCGAACCGGGACAGCCGAACACTGAAGCTTTCTTT
TRBJ2-6	few	TRBV4-3	TRBD2	CASSQDLSSGKSGANVLTF	TGCGCCAGCAGCCAAGATCTGTCCAGCGGGAAATCCGGGGCCAACGTCCTGACTTTC
TRBJ1-1	NA	TRBV28	NA	CASSPTQVGKTEAFF	TGTGCCAGCAGTCCTACACAGGTGGGGAAGACTGAAGCTTTCTTT
TRBJ2-3	NA	TRBV7-9	NA	CASSPPGEPDTQYF	TGTGCCAGCAGCCCGCCCGGAGAACCAGATACGCAGTATTTT
TRBJ2-1	once	TRBV27	TRBD2	CASGTSGGNEQFF	TGTGCCAGCGGGACTAGCGGTGGCAATGAGCAGTTCTTC
TRBJ2-3	NA	TRBV19	TRBD1	CASSWDRSSDTQYF	TGTGCCAGTAGCTGGGACAGGTCGTCAGATACGCAGTATTTT
TRBJ2-7	NA	TRBV10-3	TRBD2	CAITEREGEEQYF	TGTGCCATCACAGAGCGGGAGGGGGAAGAGCAGTACTTC
TRBJ2-3	once	TRBV4-1	TRBD2	CASSQRPGTSESDTQYF	TGCGCCAGCAGCCAAAGGCCCGGGACTAGCGAGTCAGATACGCAGTATTTT
TRBJ1-5	NA	TRBV5-1	NA	CASSLPGEGQPQHF	TGCGCCAGCAGCTTACCAGGCGAGGGTCAGCCCCAGCATTTT
TRBJ1-1	NA	TRBV6-1	NA	CASSEASTGNTEAFF	TGTGCCAGCAGTGAAGCGAGCACGGGGAACACTGAAGCTTTCTTT
TRBJ1-2	NA	TRBV7-2	NA	CASSLGGGVGYGYTF	TGTGCCAGCAGCCTCGGGGGAGGGGTAGGCTATGGCTACACCTTC
TRBJ2-5	NA	TRBV27	NA	CASSLAFGVGETQYF	TGTGCCAGCAGTTTGGCGTTCGGGGTTGGGGAGACCCAGTACTTC
TRBJ1-1	NA	TRBV7-9	NA	CASTGDGGTKAFF	TGTGCCAGCACAGGGGACGGTGGGACGAAGGCTTTCTTT
TRBJ1-2	NA	TRBV27	NA	CASSLSKRGGYTF	TGTGCCAGCAGTTTATCCAAAAGGGGGGGCTACACCTTC
TRBJ1-5	NA	TRBV6-1	NA	CASSEVGGRADQPQHF	TGTGCCAGCAGTGAAGTGGGGGGGCGAGCGGATCAGCCCCAGCATTTT
TRBJ1-6	NA	TRBV4-3	NA	CASSQGAGLSPLHF	TGCGCCAGCAGCCAAGGTGCAGGGTTATCACCCCTCCACTTT
TRBJ1-1	NA	TRBV9	NA	CASSGGEGLNTEAFF	TGTGCCAGCAGCGGGGGGGAGGGGTTGAACACTGAAGCTTTCTTT
TRBJ2-3	NA	TRBV6-4	TRBD1	CASGRQGSDTQYF	TGTGCCAGCGGAAGACAGGGGTCAGATACGCAGTATTTT
TRBJ2-7	NA	TRBV28	NA	CASSDTRVYEQYF	TGTGCCAGCAGCGACACCAGGGTCTACGAGCAGTACTTC
TRBJ2-3	NA	TRBV6-5	NA	CASNPGSTDTQYF	TGTGCCAGCAACCCAGGTAGCACAGATACGCAGTATTTT
TRBJ2-7	NA	TRBV5-6	NA	CASSLAWGGLTPSYEQYF	TGTGCCAGCAGCTTGGCCTGGGGGGGCCTAACACCCTCCTACGAGCAGTACTTC
TRBJ1-2	NA	TRBV20-1	NA	CSARGANGYTF	TGCAGTGCTAGAGGGGCCAACGGCTACACCTTC
TRBJ2-5	NA	TRBV2	NA	CASNRRDVETQYF	TGTGCCAGCAACAGGCGGGACGTGGAGACCCAGTACTTC
TRBJ1-4	NA	TRBV9	NA	CASSAGRQGLEKEKLFF	TGTGCCAGCAGCGCGGGACGGCAGGGGCTGGAGAAGGAAAAACTGTTTTTT
TRBJ1-2	NA	TRBV2	NA	CASRQGISGYTF	TGTGCCAGCAGGCAGGGTATTAGTGGCTACACCTTC
TRBJ2-3	NA	TRBV27	NA	CASSYSLETDTQYF	TGTGCCAGCAGTTATAGTCTCGAAACAGATACGCAGTATTTT
TRBJ2-7	once	TRBV5-1	NA	CASSLGEVGARQYF	TGCGCCAGCAGCTTGGGTGAGGTGGGGGCGCGGCAGTACTTC
TRBJ2-3	NA	TRBV13	NA	CASSSRLDSTDTQYF	TGTGCCAGCAGTTCCAGACTAGACAGCACAGATACGCAGTATTTT